One and the same sample provided the 10 T cell receptor beta chains below, sequenced in a study of T cell responses to AZD1222 COVID-19 vaccine. Libraries were prepared by immunoSEQ multiplex PCR; TCRdb keeps only in-frame clonotypes and omits some of them. The sample has 50,000 or so clones, nearly 80% seen once. Sequenced material: peripheral blood, taken 28 days after the second AZD1222 dose. The receptor source for this set is an adult who received the AZD1222 COVID-19 vaccine.

The CDR3 is CASTLRGETQYF. The CDR3 DNA sequence: TGTGCCAGCACCCTAAGAGGAGAGACCCAGTACTTC. J is TRBJ2-5 and V is TRBV12-3 or TRBV12-4, with D unclear. V was pared by 7 bases and J by 4 bases, with 10 bases between. This CDR3 is built from 12 residues.

The V and J genes are TRBV10-3 and TRBJ1-2; D remains ambiguous. Trimming shortened V by 2 bases and J by 4 bases, and 11 bases separated the two germline ends. Germline loops: CDR1 ENHRY, CDR2 SYGVKD. This CDR3 contains 14 residues. The CDR3 DNA reads TGTGCCATCAGTGAGGCTGGGGAGGTCTATGGCTACACCTTC. Protein: CAISEAGEVYGYTF.

The rearrangement uses TRBV19 and TRBJ1-6, with D unclear. CDR3 length: 14 amino acids. Germline V gene sequence: CDR1 LNHDA, CDR2 SQIVND (reference sequence). V lost 3 bases, J lost 9 bases, and 12 bases lay in between. CDR3 sequence: CASSIGSSISPLHF. CDR3 sequence (DNA): TGTGCCAGTAGTATCGGCAGTTCTATTTCACCCCTCCACTTT.

The chain joins TRBV6-5 to TRBJ1-2, with a tentative D call TRBD1 (5 bases). The V end was cut by 6 bases, the J end by 2 bases, with 16 bases between. The germline CDR1 and CDR2 sequences are MNHEY and SVGAGI. This CDR3 is built from 15 residues. This chain's CDR3 is CASRASWGSNYGYTF. In DNA, the CDR3 is TGTGCCAGCAGAGCGAGCTGGGGCAGCAACTATGGCTACACCTTC.

The CDR3 here is CASSDSTGQGQFF. CDR3 in DNA: TGTGCCAGCAGTGACTCAACCGGACAGGGGCAGTTCTTC. The chain employs TRBV6-4 and TRBJ2-1; 8 bases map to TRBD1. The CDR3 loop spans 13 amino acids. Looked up from germline, CDR1 is MRHNA and CDR2 is SNTAGT. Unmatched junction bases numbered 4, after V lost 0 bases and J lost 12 bases.

This clone came up a few times. The gene calls are TRBV6-2 or TRBV6-3 and TRBJ1-5; possibly TRBD1 for D (6 bases). Germline V gives CDR1 MNHEY, CDR2 SVGEGT. The V end was cut by 5 bases, the J end by 1 base, with 12 bases between. This CDR3 comprises 15 residues. The CDR3 region is CASSKQGPSNQPQHF. The CDR3, as DNA: TGTGCCAGCAGTAAACAGGGACCGAGCAATCAGCCCCAGCATTTT.

This chain joins TRBV7-3 and TRBJ2-2; 9 bases fit TRBD1. V dropped 5 bases and J dropped 5; count of bases not matched to a gene: 12. Germline CDR1 SGHTA, CDR2 FQGTGA. The CDR3 consists of 17 residues. CDR3 sequence reads: CASSPGQGAGLTGELFF. DNA for the CDR3: TGTGCCAGCAGCCCGGGACAGGGAGCGGGTTTGACCGGGGAGCTGTTTTTT.

The rearrangement joins TRBV3-1 (or the pseudogene TRBV3-2) to TRBJ1-2, with unresolved D. The germline V and J ends were trimmed by 2 bases and 6 bases, with 7 bases remaining between them. The CDR3 loop spans 12 amino acids. CDR1 is LGHDT and CDR2 is YNNKEL in the germline V gene (reference sequence). The CDR3 nucleotides are TGTGCCAGCAGCCAATCGAGGGATGGCTACACCTTC. It encodes CASSQSRDGYTF.

The chain carries TRBV6-5 and TRBJ2-7; 8 nucleotides agree with TRBD2. Germline V gene sequence: CDR1 MNHEY, CDR2 SVGAGI. V lost 6 bases, J lost 6 bases, and 13 bases stayed unmatched. This CDR3 contains 15 residues. DNA for the CDR3: TGTGCCAGCAGAACTATGGGCAGCGGGAGAAGCGAGCAGTACTTC. Translating it yields CASRTMGSGRSEQYF.

The chain is built from TRBV2 and TRBJ2-1; D possibly corresponds to TRBD2 (7 bases). V was clipped by 5 bases and J by 8 bases, with 13 bases between them. This CDR3 is 13 amino acids long. Per the germline V gene, CDR1 is SNHLY and CDR2 is FYNNEI. The CDR3 DNA is TGTGCCAGCAGTTTTACAGGGAGGGATGAGCAGTTCTTC. It codes for CASSFTGRDEQFF.